The sequence of this T cell receptor (beta chain) was determined in a study of blood T cell repertoires in COVID-19. Study in general: Spain, Italy and the United States supplied samples that represented acute and convalescent COVID-19.

Under the authors' procedure: Cell counts per sample came from amplifying reference gene primers. Clones were sequenced by immunoSEQ multiplex PCR, and TCRdb holds only the in-frame ones, with some missing. V, J and clone size are taken as reported in that table, and D and trimming were inferred from the DNA itself. This sample has 170,000 or so clones, with over 80% found just once. The CDR3 has 16 amino acids. Germline V CDR1 and CDR2: SGHNT, YENEEA. The V and J ends lost 1 base and 3 bases, in that order; junction bases with no gene match: 2. The sample consisted of peripheral blood. This TCR derives from a woman between 55 and 75 years old with acute or convalescent COVID-19. The chain has TRBV11-3 and TRBJ2-1; the match to TRBD1 covers 11 bases. The CDR3 here is CASSLGDRGNYNEQFF. In nucleotides, the CDR3 is TGTGCCAGCAGCTTAGGGGACAGGGGGAACTACAATGAGCAGTTCTTC.